This T cell receptor (beta chain) derives from a study of blood T cell repertoires in COVID-19. V dropped 6 bases and J dropped 7; count of bases not matched to a gene: 11. This CDR3 region has 15 residues. Germline V CDR1 and CDR2: ENHRY, SYGVKD. Across 20 to 25 US areas, participants ranged in age from about 18 to 89 years. Libraries were prepared by immunoSEQ multiplex PCR; TCRdb keeps only in-frame clonotypes and omits some of them. The data show about 280,000 clones, 85% seen once. This chain joins TRBV10-3 and TRBJ2-4; the match to TRBD2 covers 8 bases. Sequencing was carried out using PBMCs or T cells enriched from blood (not recorded which). The receptor was derived from a woman aged 45-65 years who had recovered from COVID-19. CDR3 bases: TGTGCCATCAGCTCCCATTCGGGCGGGGGGAACATTCAGTACTTC. It yields the protein CAISSHSGGGNIQYF.